The clone carrying this TCR beta chain was found once. The sample originates from a study of CD8 T cells in Susac syndrome. The multiple sclerosis control group comprised treatment-naive patients with stable or active relapsing-remitting disease. Reverse transcription of about 0.5 to 1 ug RNA was carried out with random hexamers. With immunoSEQ multiplex PCR, TCR beta CDR3 was amplified across 54 Vbeta and 13 Jbeta. In TCRdb, the immunoSEQ multiplex PCR reads were re-called with MiXCR into one record per CDR3 protein. The repertoire holds 100,000 to 150,000 distinct CDR3 sequences, with around 94% as singletons. The specimen sequenced was CD4+ T cells from PBMCs. The source of this sequence is a human donor with multiple sclerosis.

The CDR3 bases are TGCGCCAGCAGTCTCCCCGGAGGGGCTGAAGCTTTCTTT. Translated: CASSLPGGAEAFF. The gene calls are TRBV4-1 and TRBJ1-1; D might be TRBD1 (5 bases). With 6 bases removed from V and 6 bases from J, the gap between germline ends came to 14 bases. Germline lookup yields CDR1 MGHRA and CDR2 YSYEKL. There are 13 residues in the CDR3.